This TCR beta chain was captured by sequencing in a study of T cells in Graves' hyperthyroidism and ophthalmopathy (dated by TCRdb to about 2019). Broadly, across the study: To identify TCR V-J signatures that set the groups apart, the researchers used a discovery cohort of roughly 100 patients, made up of 40 to 45 with Graves' ophthalmopathy and some 55 with stable Graves' hyperthyroidism. The paper reports TCR Vbeta CDR3 sequencing of approximately 130 peripheral blood samples: some 41 ophthalmopathy, fewer than 80 hyperthyroidism and approximately 17 progressor patients. For training and testing, the 100 or so patients in the discovery cohort were randomly divided in a 7:3 ratio. Once sampling was done, hyperthyroidism patients were given methimazole at a starting dose of 30 mg daily, whereas ophthalmopathy patients were given high-dose intravenous methylprednisolone. The study also compared thyroid tissue and blood T-cell repertoires from five or six Graves' hyperthyroidism patients. An independent validation cohort of fewer than 20 hyperthyroidism patients and approximately 15 patients who later progressed to ophthalmopathy tested prospective prediction of ophthalmopathy. Here is what the overall study found, with its caveats: Sample size was not statistically predetermined, and blinding of investigators to group allocation was not performed. A model built on a 13 V-J signature distinguished ophthalmopathy from stable hyperthyroidism, reaching roughly 88% sensitivity and around 82% specificity in cross-validation and 80%/75% in testing. Blood samples also contained most of the expanded thyroid clonotypes (frequency above 0.001), which suggests that blood repertoires may reflect thyroid immune responses. During validation, the model predicted progression to ophthalmopathy a median of about 6.3 months ahead of onset, with 70.59% sensitivity and 72.22% specificity.

As concerns this clonotype: Its antigen remains unidentified. Because it lacks the conserved phenylalanine or tryptophan at the end, this CDR3 is likely a read error.

Patients with uncontrolled infections, other autoimmune diseases, pregnancy or lactation were excluded. Clinical symptoms, serum thyroxine and TRAb, thyroid ultrasound, and orbital computed tomography formed the basis for the diagnoses. Total RNA was extracted using Trizol reagent, and RNA quality was assessed on an Agilent 2100 Bioanalyzer. Amplification of TCR beta CDR3 regions was carried out from RNA transcripts. The first round of RT-PCR for the TCR CDR3 was performed with the HTBI primer set and the Qiagen OneStep RT-PCR kit. Libraries were constructed in a second round of multiplex PCR, after which size selection and purification were carried out. Libraries were sequenced paired-end with 100 bp reads on an Illumina HiSeq2000. The original methods were these. SOAPnuke was used to process the raw data, removing reads that contained adapters or uncalled bases, had a mean Phred below 15, or lacked an exact match to the constant primer or identifier. High-quality paired reads were merged with COPE v1.2.5, and unique nucleotide sequences were defined as clonotypes. Clonotypes were aligned to IMGT TRBV, TRBD and TRBJ reference segments using MiTCR v1.1. The analysis was restricted to V-J combinations with a frequency above 0.0001, which together covered 99.2% of the repertoires. A TCS score was defined as the ratio between F50 (clonal expansion) and ExV (chaos), using BLOSUM62-based TCRdist between CDR3 peptides within each V-J. Welch's t-statistics and random forest reduced roughly 540 V-J features to roughly 13, which were used in a naive Bayes classifier (R e1071). The Morisita-Horn index was used to measure how similar the thyroid and blood repertoires were. Clones were called with MiXCR by TCRdb after fastp trimmed the public reads at Q25, and only in-frame beta chains were retained. Duplicate CDR3 protein sequences are folded into a single record with the most common DNA and genes. The V and J calls reflect TCRdb's pipeline rather than the authors' work. This sample is represented by more than 500,000 distinct CDR3 sequences; over 35% of them were singletons. The top ten constitute about 45% of the sample.

V is reduced by 3 bases and J by 2 bases, leaving a spacing of 13 bases between them. Inclusive of both ends, the CDR3 amounts to 15 amino acids. Solely the CDR3 DNA is kept, with 45 bases framed from the first base. The germline V gene encodes CDR1 SGHTA and CDR2 FQGNSA. The receptor was isolated from an adult woman with Graves' disease, either hyperthyroidism or ophthalmopathy (not recorded which). The rearrangement combines TRBV7-2 with TRBJ1-1; TRBD1 might be the D gene, on 5 matching bases. The sequencing sample was made of peripheral blood or thyroid tissue (not recorded which). CDR3 protein: CASSLWGRTNTEAFL. Read as DNA, the sequence is TGTGCCAGCAGCTTGTGGGGACGGACTAACACTGAAGCTTTCCTT.